Listed here are 31 T cell receptor beta chains from one sample, sequenced in a study of cytomegalovirus exposure and HLA in healthy donors. PCR employed 60 Vbeta and 13 Jbeta primers. Profiling relied on immunoSEQ multiplex PCR, and the TCRdb table lists in-frame clones only, not all of them. This sample contains about 160,000 clones. Sequenced input: PBMCs. The receptors here all came from a woman aged 60-70 years in good health and CMV-seronegative.

The V and J genes are TRBV19 and TRBJ1-2; 7 bases are shared with TRBD1. V gave up 4 bases and J gave up 6 bases; unmatched junction bases: 8. The CDR3 is 14 amino acids. Germline V CDR1 and CDR2: LNHDA, SQIVND (reference sequence). CDR3 in amino acids: CASSRDRDTDGYTF. CDR3 bases: TGTGCCAGTAGTAGGGACAGAGACACGGATGGCTACACCTTC.

J is TRBJ2-5 and V is TRBV4-1, with 15 bases fitting TRBD2. The DNA end is a closer match to TRBJ2-7, so the J assignment may be wrong. The length of the CDR3 is 18 residues. CDR1 is MGHRA and CDR2 is YSYEKL in the germline V gene. CDR3 in amino acids: CASSPRTSGGASSYEQYF. Written as DNA, the CDR3 is TGCGCCAGCAGCCCTCGGACTAGCGGGGGGGCTAGCTCCTACGAGCAGTACTTC.

The chain is built from TRBV5-1 and TRBJ2-3, with D possibly TRBD1 on 6 matching bases. The CDR3 is made up of 14 amino acids. V was shortened by 2 bases and J by 6 bases, with 13 bases between the two germline ends. Looked up from germline, CDR1 is SGHRS and CDR2 is YFSETQ. The CDR3 DNA reads as TGCGCCAGCAGCTTTGAGGGGCAGGGGGATACGCAGTATTTT. This codes for CASSFEGQGDTQYF.

The gene calls are TRBV5-4 and TRBJ2-1; TRBD2 matches 8 bases. Trimming removed 3 bases from V and 3 bases from J; junction bases left unmatched: 2. The CDR3 has 14 residues. Germline V CDR1 and CDR2: SGHNT, YYREEE (reference sequence). This chain's CDR3 is CASSWRGDYNEQFF. The CDR3 region has the DNA TGTGCCAGCAGCTGGCGGGGGGACTACAATGAGCAGTTCTTC.

The chain uses TRBV5-1 and TRBJ1-2; D possibly corresponds to TRBD1 (6 bases). The V end lost 1 base, the J end lost 8 bases, and 9 bases lay between the germline ends. This CDR3 region has 12 residues. CDR1 is SGHRS and CDR2 is YFSETQ in the germline V gene. The DNA for the CDR3 is TGCGCCAGCAGCTTGACAGGGCGCGGCTACACCTTC. Its protein is CASSLTGRGYTF.

The chain uses TRBV7-6 and TRBJ2-5; possibly TRBD2 for D (5 bases). Trimming took off 4 bases at V and 2 bases at J, with 11 bases between the two ends. CDR3 length: 14 amino acids. From germline, CDR1 is SGHVS and CDR2 FNYEAQ. The CDR3, as DNA: TGTGCCAGCAGCTCCCAAAGCGGACAAGAGACCCAGTACTTC. Amino acids: CASSSQSGQETQYF.

The chain is built from TRBV6-5 and TRBJ1-2; 7 bases map to TRBD1. This CDR3 comprises 15 residues. Germline V gene lookup returns CDR1 MNHEY and CDR2 SVGAGI. V trimming: 6 bases; J trimming: 0 bases; junction bases outside the gene matches: 7. CDR3 region: CASSFYRGANYGYTF. CDR3 nucleotide sequence: TGTGCCAGCAGCTTTTACAGGGGAGCTAACTATGGCTACACCTTC.

V usage is TRBV7-2 and J usage is TRBJ1-3; D gene uncertain. The ends were cut back, 3 bases at V and 2 bases at J, with 14 bases in the middle. CDR1 SGHTA and CDR2 FQGNSA come from the germline V gene. This CDR3 is built from 16 residues. The CDR3 here is CASSFPEGNPGNTIYF. The CDR3 nucleotides read TGTGCCAGCAGCTTCCCGGAGGGCAACCCTGGAAACACCATATATTTT.

This chain uses TRBV27 with TRBJ2-1; 12 bases align to TRBD2. Germline-derived CDR1 and CDR2 are MNHEY and SMNVEV (reference sequence). Trimming at V came to 1 base and at J to 8 bases, leaving 6 bases not matched to a gene. This CDR3 region has 16 residues. DNA of the CDR3: TGTGCCAGCAGTTTATTGCTAGCGGGAGGGCCGCATGAGCAGTTCTTC. It translates to CASSLLLAGGPHEQFF.

The chain recombines TRBV4-2 with TRBJ1-2, with 8 bases lining up with TRBD1. This CDR3 has 17 amino acids. Germline V CDR1 and CDR2: LGHNA, YNFKEQ. With 0 bases clipped from V and 6 bases from J, the junction kept 12 bases outside the gene matches. The CDR3: CASSQENSGQGDHGYTF. The CDR3 bases are TGTGCCAGCAGCCAAGAAAATTCAGGACAGGGCGACCATGGCTACACCTTC.

The V gene is TRBV7-6, the J gene TRBJ2-1; 10 nucleotides match TRBD2. Germline V gene sequence: CDR1 SGHVS, CDR2 FNYEAQ. This CDR3 region has 16 residues. V trimming: 5 bases; J trimming: 8 bases; junction bases outside the gene matches: 12. CDR3 in amino acids: CASSHLQAGGRYEQFF. In DNA, the CDR3 is TGTGCCAGCAGCCACCTACAAGCGGGGGGGCGATATGAGCAGTTCTTC.

This chain joins TRBV5-4 and TRBJ1-6; a weak D match, TRBD1 (6 bases). The CDR3 spans 14 residues. V was pared by 4 bases and J by 9 bases, with 14 bases between. Germline V gene lookup returns CDR1 SGHNT and CDR2 YYREEE (reference sequence). The CDR3 DNA sequence: TGTGCCAGCAGCAATGGACAGCCTAGTTCACCCCTCCACTTT. Protein: CASSNGQPSSPLHF.

V is TRBV14 and J is TRBJ2-1; 11 bases map to TRBD1. Germline trimming cut 6 bases from V and 9 bases from J; bases unmatched to any gene: 7. The CDR3 runs 14 residues. Germline CDR1 reads SGHDN; CDR2 reads FVKESK. In DNA form, the CDR3 reads TGTGCCAGCAGTAGGGGACAGGGGGTGATTGAGCAGTTCTTC. Translated, it gives CASSRGQGVIEQFF.

The chain joins TRBV5-1 to TRBJ2-1; 8 nucleotides match TRBD1. In germline, CDR1 is SGHRS, CDR2 YFSETQ. The trim removed 3 bases at V and 5 bases at J, leaving 7 bases unmatched. The CDR3 consists of 15 residues. The CDR3 sequence: CASSYGGTGHNEQFF. CDR3 coding DNA: TGCGCCAGCAGCTACGGAGGGACAGGACACAATGAGCAGTTCTTC.

The chain uses TRBV4-2 and TRBJ2-5; weak D call: TRBD2 (7 bases). This CDR3 region has 16 residues. Germline values: CDR1 LGHNA, CDR2 YNFKEQ. V shed 0 bases and J shed 4 bases, with 15 bases lying between them. CDR3 bases: TGTGCCAGCAGCCAAGATAGGGGGGGGGCAATAGAGACCCAGTACTTC. Amino acids: CASSQDRGGAIETQYF.

Concerning this clone itself: Within the sample, other DNA sequences also encode this same CDR3. The chain uses TRBV2 and TRBJ1-2; D uncertain. Per germline, CDR1 SNHLY and CDR2 FYNNEI. Between the trimmed V and J ends, which lost 4 bases and 2 bases, there was a span of 11 bases. This CDR3 comprises 14 residues. CDR3 region: CASSAREGNYGYTF. The CDR3, as DNA: TGTGCCAGCAGTGCCCGGGAGGGAAACTATGGCTACACCTTC.

CDR3 loop: CASSLTGQPTGELFF. The CDR3 bases are TGTGCCAGCAGCTTAACGGGACAGCCCACCGGGGAGCTGTTTTTT. The V gene is TRBV7-3, the J gene TRBJ2-2; TRBD1 agrees at 7 bases. V was clipped by 0 bases and J by 4 bases; unmatched bases: 2. CDR3 length equals 15 residues. CDR1 and CDR2 (germline): SGHTA, FQGTGA. The variable domain in full, completed from reference TRBV7-3 and TRBJ2-2, reads GAGVSQTPSNKVTEKGKYVELRCDPISGHTALYWYRQSLGQGPEFLIYFQGTGAADDSGLPNDRFFAVRPEGSVSTLKIQRTERGDSAVYLCASSLTGQPTGELFFGEGSRLTVL.

The chain links TRBV18 to TRBJ1-2, with D unclear. This CDR3 has 13 residues. The V gene lost 3 bases and the J gene lost 6 bases, with 11 bases spanning the gap. Germline-derived CDR1 and CDR2 are KGHSH and LQKENI. DNA of the CDR3: TGTGCCAGCTCACCTAGGAGGGTTGATGGCTACACCTTC. This translates into CASSPRRVDGYTF.

The V and J genes are TRBV7-8 and TRBJ2-2; 9 bases agree with TRBD1. Germline CDR1 and CDR2: SGHVS and FQNEAQ. There are 17 residues in the CDR3. Unmatched junction bases numbered 13, after V lost 6 bases and J lost 5 bases. Here the CDR3 reads CASRPRGRQGETGELFF. For the CDR3, the DNA is TGTGCCAGCAGACCCAGAGGCCGACAGGGGGAAACCGGGGAGCTGTTTTTT.

V usage is TRBV7-2 and J usage is TRBJ1-5; 8 positions agree with TRBD1. This CDR3 has 14 amino acids. V trimming: 5 bases; J trimming: 2 bases; junction bases outside the gene matches: 2. CDR1 SGHTA and CDR2 FQGNSA come from the germline V gene. In DNA form, the CDR3 reads TGTGCCAGCAGCCCGGACAGGGGCAATCAGCCCCAGCATTTT. Encoded protein: CASSPDRGNQPQHF.

The V and J genes are TRBV19 and TRBJ1-5; D is uncertain. V was cut by 7 bases and J by 5 bases, with 9 bases left in between. The CDR3 has 12 amino acids. Germline CDR1 LNHDA, CDR2 SQIVND (reference sequence). The CDR3: CASTEGYQPQHF. The CDR3 nucleotides read TGTGCCAGTACGGAGGGCTATCAGCCCCAGCATTTT.

CDR3 residues: CASSTRDRGTEAFF. The CDR3 bases are TGTGCCAGCAGTACAAGGGACAGGGGCACTGAAGCTTTCTTT. This chain connects TRBV27 to TRBJ1-1; 10 positions match TRBD1. Germline CDR1 MNHEY, CDR2 SMNVEV (reference sequence). This CDR3 region has 14 residues. After removal of 5 bases from V and 4 bases from J, the junction contained 4 bases not matched to a gene.

The chain has TRBV10-1 and TRBJ1-2, with D unresolved. Trimming shortened V by 6 bases and J by 5 bases, and 22 bases separated the two germline ends. The CDR3 sequence is 16 residues long. CDR1 WNHNN and CDR2 SYGVQD come from the germline V gene (reference sequence). In nucleotides, the CDR3 is TGCGCCAGCAGCTTCTTAACCCAGAGGGATGGGTATGGCTACACCTTC. It translates to CASSFLTQRDGYGYTF.

This rearrangement joins TRBV5-1 to TRBJ2-5, with D possibly matching TRBD2 (7 bases). Between the trimmed V and J ends, which lost 7 bases and 1 base, there was a span of 20 bases. Germline V gives CDR1 SGHRS, CDR2 YFSETQ. The CDR3 consists of 16 residues. CDR3 sequence: CASFRGASTLQETQYF. The CDR3 DNA follows: TGCGCCAGCTTCCGGGGGGCGTCCACCCTCCAAGAGACCCAGTACTTC.

This chain joins TRBV4-1 and TRBJ1-3; a possible D gene is TRBD1 (5 bases). V was pared by 7 bases and J by 0 bases, with 19 bases between. Germline CDR1 and CDR2: MGHRA and YSYEKL. The CDR3 is 17 residues long. CDR3 sequence: CASTTSATATSGNTIYF. In DNA form, the CDR3 reads TGCGCCAGCACCACAAGCGCGACAGCGACCTCTGGAAACACCATATATTTT.

The V gene is TRBV7-9, the J gene TRBJ2-3; D not certain. Between the trimmed V and J ends, which lost 7 bases and 0 bases, there was a span of 5 bases. Germline V gene sequence: CDR1 SEHNR, CDR2 FQNEAQ (reference sequence). There are 12 residues in the CDR3. The CDR3 nucleotides read TGTGCCAGCATTACTAGCACAGATACGCAGTATTTT. Residues: CASITSTDTQYF.

This chain connects TRBV5-5 to TRBJ1-5, with a tentative D call TRBD1 (5 bases). The V end lost 4 bases, the J end lost 5 bases, and 19 bases lay between the germline ends. Germline CDR1 and CDR2: SGHKS and YYEKEE (reference sequence). This CDR3 spans 16 amino acids. Here the CDR3 DNA reads TGTGCCAGCAGCCCCGGTGGGGGGTCGGGTTATCAGCCCCAGCATTTT. Translation gives CASSPGGGSGYQPQHF.

The chain carries TRBV7-9 and TRBJ2-1, with D tentatively TRBD2 (5 bases). V was pared by 1 base and J by 4 bases, with 17 bases between. This CDR3 is built from 17 residues. Germline CDR1 reads SEHNR; CDR2 reads FQNEAQ (reference sequence). CDR3 protein: CASSLGNGNEGYNEQFF. The CDR3 coding sequence is TGTGCCAGCAGCTTAGGGAACGGGAACGAGGGTTACAATGAGCAGTTCTTC. Full variable domain (outside the CDR3, taken from reference TRBV7-9 and TRBJ2-1): DTGVSQNPRHKITKRGQNVTFRCDPISEHNRLYWYRQTLGQGPEFLTYFQNEAQLEKSRLLSDRFSAERPKGSFSTLEIQRTEQGDSAMYLCASSLGNGNEGYNEQFFGPGTRLTVL.

The chain has TRBV7-2 and TRBJ2-7, with 8 bases lining up with TRBD1. Trimming took 5 bases from V and 3 from J; bases not matched to a gene: 12. CDR1 is SGHTA, CDR2 FQGNSA, per germline. The CDR3 contains 16 residues. CDR3 coding DNA: TGTGCCAGCAGCCCTATGGGACAGGACAGACTCTACGAGCAGTACTTC. Its protein product is CASSPMGQDRLYEQYF.

The chain uses TRBV2 and TRBJ2-1; 9 nucleotides align to TRBD2. CDR1 and CDR2 (germline): SNHLY, FYNNEI. Trimming took 8 bases from V and 8 from J; bases not matched to a gene: 7. This CDR3 spans 13 amino acids. The CDR3 DNA reads TGTGCCAGCGGTGCTAGCGGGACCCATGAGCAGTTCTTC. Translating it yields CASGASGTHEQFF.

The V call is TRBV7-9, the J call TRBJ1-1; D is unresolved. V gave up 0 bases and J gave up 7 bases, with 9 bases separating them. This CDR3 has 13 amino acids. CDR1 and CDR2 from the germline V gene are SEHNR and FQNEAQ (reference sequence). The CDR3 DNA is TGTGCCAGCAGCTTAGCCCGTTCCGGTGAAGCTTTCTTT. This codes for CASSLARSGEAFF.